A selection of T cell receptor beta chains follows, all from one sample in a study of glioma-infiltrating T cells after dendritic cell vaccination. TCRdb's table, derived via immunoSEQ multiplex PCR, lists solely in-frame clones and lacks some. Among under 35,000 clones listed, around nine tenths were seen once. The sequencing here drew on blood, taken before dendritic cell vaccination. These receptors all stem from a human donor with glioblastoma. Each CDR3 is given with its conserved first and last residue. D genes are given only for firm matches. A row's size may be missing; if present it is once, few, many or a size class.

cdr3_aa: CASSHRVFVLGYTF
cdr3_nt: TGTGCCAGCAGTCACAGGGTGTTCGTGCTTGGCTACACCTTC
clone_size: NA
j_call: TRBJ1-2
v_call: TRBV6-6
d_call: NA

cdr3_aa: CASQTLDSNYGYTF
cdr3_nt: TGTGCCAGCCAAACGTTGGACAGCAACTATGGCTACACCTTC
clone_size: NA
j_call: TRBJ1-2
v_call: TRBV6-1
d_call: NA

cdr3_aa: CASSPPFSREAKNIQYF
cdr3_nt: TGTGCCAGCAGCCCCCCCTTTAGCCGGGAAGCCAAAAACATTCAGTACTTC
clone_size: NA
j_call: TRBJ2-4
v_call: TRBV7-9
d_call: NA

cdr3_aa: CASSYGASGGAGETQYF
cdr3_nt: TGTGCCAGCAGCTACGGCGCTAGCGGGGGGGCCGGTGAGACCCAGTACTTC
clone_size: NA
j_call: TRBJ2-5
v_call: TRBV11-3
d_call: TRBD2

cdr3_aa: CASSAGHSDLSGNTIYF
cdr3_nt: TGCGCCAGCAGCGCAGGGCACAGTGATCTCTCTGGAAACACCATATATTTT
clone_size: once
j_call: TRBJ1-3
v_call: TRBV5-1
d_call: NA

cdr3_aa: CASSGQTYNSPLHF
cdr3_nt: TGTGCCAGCAGTGGACAGACCTATAATTCACCCCTCCACTTT
clone_size: NA
j_call: TRBJ1-6
v_call: TRBV2
d_call: NA

cdr3_aa: CASSRRPAGGSGNEQFF
cdr3_nt: TGCGCCAGCAGCCGTCGTCCAGCGGGGGGGAGCGGCAATGAGCAGTTCTTC
clone_size: NA
j_call: TRBJ2-1
v_call: TRBV5-1
d_call: TRBD2

cdr3_aa: CASSGGTLTDTQYF
cdr3_nt: TGCGCCAGCAGCGGAGGGACCCTCACAGATACGCAGTATTTT
clone_size: NA
j_call: TRBJ2-3
v_call: TRBV5-1
d_call: NA

cdr3_aa: CASSPEYYEQYF
cdr3_nt: TGTGCCAGCAGCCCCGAGTACTACGAGCAGTACTTC
clone_size: NA
j_call: TRBJ2-7
v_call: TRBV6-5
d_call: NA

cdr3_aa: CASSPTSGGAGEQFF
cdr3_nt: TGTGCTAGCAGCCCGACTAGCGGGGGCGCGGGTGAGCAGTTCTTC
clone_size: NA
j_call: TRBJ2-1
v_call: TRBV7-7
d_call: TRBD2

cdr3_aa: CASSEWGLGNTIYF
cdr3_nt: TGTGCCAGCAGTGAGTGGGGACTTGGAAACACCATATATTTT
clone_size: NA
j_call: TRBJ1-3
v_call: TRBV2
d_call: NA

cdr3_aa: CASSKDGGYGYTF
cdr3_nt: TGTGCCAGCAGTAAGGACGGGGGCTATGGCTACACCTTC
clone_size: NA
j_call: TRBJ1-2
v_call: TRBV6-5
d_call: NA

cdr3_aa: CASSFGTGSSGANVLTF
cdr3_nt: TGCGCCAGCAGCTTTGGGACAGGGTCTTCTGGGGCCAACGTCCTGACTTTC
clone_size: NA
j_call: TRBJ2-6
v_call: TRBV5-1
d_call: TRBD1

cdr3_aa: CASSIAHYGQAFF
cdr3_nt: TGTGCCAGTAGTATAGCACACTATGGCCAAGCTTTCTTT
clone_size: once
j_call: TRBJ1-1
v_call: TRBV19
d_call: NA

cdr3_aa: CASSATPATYEQYF
cdr3_nt: TGTGCCAGCAGTGCAACACCCGCCACCTACGAGCAGTACTTC
clone_size: NA
j_call: TRBJ2-7
v_call: TRBV6-1
d_call: NA

cdr3_aa: CASSQEGLKETQYF
cdr3_nt: TGTGCCAGCAGCCAAGAGGGGCTTAAAGAGACCCAGTACTTC
clone_size: NA
j_call: TRBJ2-5
v_call: TRBV4-2
d_call: NA

cdr3_aa: CASSQGVLRGGYQETQYF
cdr3_nt: TGTGCCAGCAGCCAGGGGGTTCTACGGGGGGGGTACCAAGAGACCCAGTACTTC
clone_size: few
j_call: TRBJ2-5
v_call: TRBV5-4
d_call: NA

cdr3_aa: CASSPSGTGAYEQYF
cdr3_nt: TGCGCCAGCAGCCCGTCCGGGACAGGAGCCTACGAGCAGTACTTC
clone_size: NA
j_call: TRBJ2-7
v_call: TRBV5-1
d_call: TRBD1

cdr3_aa: CASSVGSSYEQYF
cdr3_nt: TGTGCCAGTAGCGTGGGGAGCTCCTACGAGCAGTACTTC
clone_size: NA
j_call: TRBJ2-7
v_call: TRBV19
d_call: NA

cdr3_aa: CATSRSQTSGAGTQYF
cdr3_nt: TGTGCCACCAGCAGATCGCAGACTAGCGGGGCGGGGACCCAGTACTTC
clone_size: NA
j_call: TRBJ2-5
v_call: TRBV15
d_call: TRBD2

cdr3_aa: CASSVDRGRETQYF
cdr3_nt: TGTGCCAGTAGTGTCGACAGGGGGCGGGAGACCCAGTACTTC
clone_size: NA
j_call: TRBJ2-5
v_call: TRBV19
d_call: TRBD1

cdr3_aa: CASSFGGGGNEQFF
cdr3_nt: TGTGCCAGCAGCTTTGGAGGGGGAGGGAATGAGCAGTTCTTC
clone_size: NA
j_call: TRBJ2-1
v_call: TRBV11-3
d_call: NA

cdr3_aa: CASSLLQAPYEQYF
cdr3_nt: TGTGCCAGCAGCTTACTGCAGGCCCCCTACGAGCAGTACTTC
clone_size: NA
j_call: TRBJ2-7
v_call: TRBV11-2
d_call: NA

cdr3_aa: CASRLPSGARTGELFF
cdr3_nt: TGCGCCAGCCGGCTCCCTAGCGGGGCTCGCACCGGGGAGCTGTTTTTT
clone_size: once
j_call: TRBJ2-2
v_call: TRBV10-2
d_call: TRBD2

cdr3_aa: CASRMSSYNSPLHF
cdr3_nt: TGTGCCAGCAGGATGTCCTCCTATAATTCCCCCCTCCACTTT
clone_size: NA
j_call: TRBJ1-6
v_call: TRBV6-5
d_call: NA